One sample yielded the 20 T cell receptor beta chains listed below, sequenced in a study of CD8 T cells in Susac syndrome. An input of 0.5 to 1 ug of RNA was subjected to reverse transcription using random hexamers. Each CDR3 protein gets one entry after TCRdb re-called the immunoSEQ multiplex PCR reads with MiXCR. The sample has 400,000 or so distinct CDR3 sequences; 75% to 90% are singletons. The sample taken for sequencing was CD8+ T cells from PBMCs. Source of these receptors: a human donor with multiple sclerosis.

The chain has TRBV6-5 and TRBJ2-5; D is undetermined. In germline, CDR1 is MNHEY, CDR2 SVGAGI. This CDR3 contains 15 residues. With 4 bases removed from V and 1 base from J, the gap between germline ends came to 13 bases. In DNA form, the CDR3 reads TGTGCCAGCAGTTTTCTTGCGACCACCCAAGAGACCCAGTACTTC. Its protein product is CASSFLATTQETQYF.

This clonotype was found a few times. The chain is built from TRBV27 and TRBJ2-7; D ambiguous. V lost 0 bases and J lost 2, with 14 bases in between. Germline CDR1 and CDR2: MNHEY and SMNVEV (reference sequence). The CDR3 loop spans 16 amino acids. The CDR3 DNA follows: TGTGCCAGCAGTTTATCGGGCAGGCACACCGCCTACGAGCAGTACTTC. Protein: CASSLSGRHTAYEQYF.

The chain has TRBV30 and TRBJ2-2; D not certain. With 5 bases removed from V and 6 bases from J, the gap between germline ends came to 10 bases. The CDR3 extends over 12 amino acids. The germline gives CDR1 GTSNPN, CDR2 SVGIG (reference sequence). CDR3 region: CAWGHGAGELFF. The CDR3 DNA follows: TGTGCCTGGGGCCATGGGGCCGGGGAGCTGTTTTTT.

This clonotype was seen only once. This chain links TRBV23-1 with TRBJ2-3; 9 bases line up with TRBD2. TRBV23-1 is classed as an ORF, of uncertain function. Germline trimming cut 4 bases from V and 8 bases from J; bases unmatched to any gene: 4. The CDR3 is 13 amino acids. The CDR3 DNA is TGCGCCAGCAGTCTTCTACTAGCGGGTACGCAGTATTTT. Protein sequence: CASSLLLAGTQYF.

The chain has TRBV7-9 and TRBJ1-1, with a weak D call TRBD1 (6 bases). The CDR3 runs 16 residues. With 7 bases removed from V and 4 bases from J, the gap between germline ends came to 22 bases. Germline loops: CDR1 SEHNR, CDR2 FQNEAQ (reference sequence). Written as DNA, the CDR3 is TGTGCCAGCACCCCCGCCAACAGGGCGGAGGGCACTGAAGCTTTCTTT. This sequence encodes CASTPANRAEGTEAFF.

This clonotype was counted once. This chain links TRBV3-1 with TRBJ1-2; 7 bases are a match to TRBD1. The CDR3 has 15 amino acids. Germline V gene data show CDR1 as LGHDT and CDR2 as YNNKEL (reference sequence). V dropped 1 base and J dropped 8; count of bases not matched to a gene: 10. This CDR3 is CASSQVGTEGGGYTF. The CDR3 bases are TGTGCCAGCAGCCAAGTCGGGACAGAAGGGGGCGGCTACACCTTC.

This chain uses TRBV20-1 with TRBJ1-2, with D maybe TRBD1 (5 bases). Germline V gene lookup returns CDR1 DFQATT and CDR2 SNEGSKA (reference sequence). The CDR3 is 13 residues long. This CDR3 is CRVEGLGTYGYTF. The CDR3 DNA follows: TGCAGAGTTGAGGGGTTAGGAACCTATGGCTACACCTTC.

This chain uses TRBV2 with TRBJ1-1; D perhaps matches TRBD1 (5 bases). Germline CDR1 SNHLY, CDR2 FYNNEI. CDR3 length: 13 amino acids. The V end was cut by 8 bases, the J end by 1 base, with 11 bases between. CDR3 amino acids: CASLGAWNTEAFF. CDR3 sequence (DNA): TGTGCCAGCCTCGGGGCGTGGAACACTGAAGCTTTCTTT.

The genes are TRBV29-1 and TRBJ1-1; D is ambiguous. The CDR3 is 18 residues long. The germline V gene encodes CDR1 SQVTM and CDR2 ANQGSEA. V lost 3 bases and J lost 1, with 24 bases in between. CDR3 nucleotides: TGCAGCGTTGAGGACGGACCGGCCTTTGGGAGGAGGAACACTGAAGCTTTCTTT. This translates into CSVEDGPAFGRRNTEAFF.

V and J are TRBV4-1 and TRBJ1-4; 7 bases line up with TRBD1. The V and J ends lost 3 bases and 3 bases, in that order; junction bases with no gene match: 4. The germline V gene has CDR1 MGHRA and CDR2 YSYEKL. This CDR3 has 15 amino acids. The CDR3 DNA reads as TGCGCCAGCAGCCACCCCGGGACAGCTAATGAAAAACTGTTTTTT. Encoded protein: CASSHPGTANEKLFF.

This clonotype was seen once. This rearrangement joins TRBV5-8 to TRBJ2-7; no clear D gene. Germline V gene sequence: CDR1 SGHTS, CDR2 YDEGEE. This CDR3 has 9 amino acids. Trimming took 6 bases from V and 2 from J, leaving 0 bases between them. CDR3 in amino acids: CASTYEQYF. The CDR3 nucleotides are TGTGCCAGCACCTACGAGCAGTACTTC.

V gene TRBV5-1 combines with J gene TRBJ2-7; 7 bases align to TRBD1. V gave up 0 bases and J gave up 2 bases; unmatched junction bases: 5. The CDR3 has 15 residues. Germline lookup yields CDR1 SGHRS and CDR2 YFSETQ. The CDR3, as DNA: TGCGCCAGCAGCTTGGGGGACAGAACCGCCTACGAGCAGTACTTC. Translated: CASSLGDRTAYEQYF.

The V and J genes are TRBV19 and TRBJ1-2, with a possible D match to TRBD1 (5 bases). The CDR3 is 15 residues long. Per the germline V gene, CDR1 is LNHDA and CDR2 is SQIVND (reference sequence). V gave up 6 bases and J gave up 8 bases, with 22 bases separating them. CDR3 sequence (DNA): TGTGCCAGTAGGAAGACGGGGGACCAGTCGGAAGGCTACACCTTC. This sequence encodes CASRKTGDQSEGYTF.

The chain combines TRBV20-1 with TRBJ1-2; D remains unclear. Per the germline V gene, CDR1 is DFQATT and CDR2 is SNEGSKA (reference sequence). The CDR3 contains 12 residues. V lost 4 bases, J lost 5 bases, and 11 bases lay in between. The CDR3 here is CSAIGQTYGYTF. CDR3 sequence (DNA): TGCAGTGCTATAGGGCAGACTTATGGCTACACCTTC.

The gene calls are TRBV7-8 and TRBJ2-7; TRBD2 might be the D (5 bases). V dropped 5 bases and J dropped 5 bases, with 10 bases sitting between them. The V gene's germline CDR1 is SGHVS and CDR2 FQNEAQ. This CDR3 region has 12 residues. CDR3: CASSTTTHEQYF. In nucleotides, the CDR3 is TGTGCCAGCAGCACGACTACCCACGAGCAGTACTTC.

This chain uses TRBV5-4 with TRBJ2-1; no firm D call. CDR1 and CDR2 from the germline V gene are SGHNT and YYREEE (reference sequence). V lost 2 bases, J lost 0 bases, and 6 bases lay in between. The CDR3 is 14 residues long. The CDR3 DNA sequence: TGTGCCAGCAGCTTTTGGGACTCCTACAATGAGCAGTTCTTC. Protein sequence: CASSFWDSYNEQFF.

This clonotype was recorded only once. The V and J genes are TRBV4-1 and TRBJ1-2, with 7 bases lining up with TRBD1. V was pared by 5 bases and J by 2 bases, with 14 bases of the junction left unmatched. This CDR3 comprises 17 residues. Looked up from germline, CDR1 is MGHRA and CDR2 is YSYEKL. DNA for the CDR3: TGCGCCAGCAGCTGGAATCAAGCCGGGACAGAGAACTATGGCTACACCTTC. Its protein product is CASSWNQAGTENYGYTF.

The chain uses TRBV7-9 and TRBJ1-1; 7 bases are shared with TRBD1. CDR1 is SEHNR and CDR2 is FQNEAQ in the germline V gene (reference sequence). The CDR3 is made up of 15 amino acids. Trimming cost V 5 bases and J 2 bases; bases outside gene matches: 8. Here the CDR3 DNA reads TGTGCCAGCAGCCCTCGGGACAGCCTTAACACTGAAGCTTTCTTT. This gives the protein CASSPRDSLNTEAFF.

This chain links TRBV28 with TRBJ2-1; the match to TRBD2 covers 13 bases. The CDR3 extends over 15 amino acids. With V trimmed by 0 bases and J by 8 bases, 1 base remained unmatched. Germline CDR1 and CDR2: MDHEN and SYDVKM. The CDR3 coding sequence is TGTGCCAGCAGTTTATGGGGGACTAGCGGGGATGAGCAGTTCTTC. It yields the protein CASSLWGTSGDEQFF.

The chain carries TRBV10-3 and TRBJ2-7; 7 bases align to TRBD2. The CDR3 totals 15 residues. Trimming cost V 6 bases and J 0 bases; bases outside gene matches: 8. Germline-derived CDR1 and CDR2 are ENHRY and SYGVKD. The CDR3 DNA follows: TGTGCCATCAGGGAGGCGGGGGAGAGCTCCTACGAGCAGTACTTC. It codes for CAIREAGESSYEQYF.